The entry that follows covers one TCR beta chain sequence. Its target is unknown. This entry is derived from a study of T cells in localized non-small cell lung cancer. Regarding the study as a whole: Greater blood T cell density accompanied longer overall survival. In adjacent lung, a median around 50 of the top 100 tumor clones were found.

Some clones are missing from TCRdb's copy, which holds only in-frame ones; the method was immunoSEQ multiplex PCR. The data show about 39,000 clones, roughly 77% seen once. This clonotype was sampled from a woman between 35 and 70 years old with stage II squamous cell lung carcinoma. The sample here was PBMCs, taken before any cancer treatment.

CDR3 region: CASSLIAGEQYF. The CDR3 DNA reads TGTGCCAGCAGTCTGATAGCGGGCGAGCAGTACTTC. The gene calls are TRBV28 and TRBJ2-7, with 7 bases identical to TRBD2. The J segment lost 6 bases and the V segment lost 5 bases, leaving 4 bases of the junction unmatched. Per germline, CDR1 MDHEN and CDR2 SYDVKM. This CDR3 is 12 amino acids long.